The 4 T cell receptor beta chains below were found in one sample sequenced in a study of beta chain features in type 1 diabetes. Investigators reverse transcribed all isolated RNA, so they sequenced expressed TCRB transcripts. Only in-frame clones appear in the TCRdb table, and some are missing; sequencing was by immunoSEQ multiplex PCR. The sample has about 220,000 clones, approximately 11% seen once. Sequenced sample: central memory CD4+ T cells from blood. The receptor source for this set is a man between 18 and 29 years old in good health.

The genes are TRBV5-1 and TRBJ2-1; 14 bases line up with TRBD2. The germline V gene has CDR1 SGHRS and CDR2 YFSETQ. V lost 0 bases and J lost 5; bases outside the gene matches: 7. CDR3 length: 18 amino acids. CDR3 DNA: TGCGCCAGCAGCTTGGGACTAGCGGGAGGGATAAACCACAATGAGCAGTTCTTC. Amino acids: CASSLGLAGGINHNEQFF. The whole variable domain, remainder taken from reference TRBV5-1 and TRBJ2-1, is KAGVTQTPRYLIKTRGQQVTLSCSPISGHRSVSWYQQTPGQGLQFLFEYFSETQRNKGNFPGRFSGRQFSNSRSEMNVSTLELGDSALYLCASSLGLAGGINHNEQFFGPGTRLTVL.

The CDR3: CASSIAGGNNQPQHF. CDR3 sequence (DNA): TGTGCCAGTAGTATAGCAGGGGGTAATAATCAGCCCCAGCATTTT. V and J are TRBV19 and TRBJ1-5; 7 nucleotides match TRBD1. Looked up from germline, CDR1 is LNHDA and CDR2 is SQIVND (reference sequence). The CDR3 length is 15 residues. V trimming: 1 base; J trimming: 4 bases; junction bases outside the gene matches: 4.

The gene calls are TRBV11-2 and TRBJ2-3; 12 bases align to TRBD2. V dropped 6 bases and J dropped 14; count of bases not matched to a gene: 12. Germline V gene lookup returns CDR1 SGHAT and CDR2 FQNNGV. The CDR3 covers 14 residues. CDR3 region: CASSSNRLAGAAYF. The CDR3 coding sequence is TGTGCCAGCAGTTCTAACCGACTAGCGGGAGCTGCGTATTTT.

The chain couples TRBV29-1 to TRBJ1-1; a weak D match, TRBD1 (5 bases). Deletions cut 1 base from V and 1 base from J, with 13 bases between. Germline V gene data show CDR1 as SQVTM and CDR2 as ANQGSEA. The CDR3 runs to 15 residues. The CDR3 reads CSVEGEWGSNTEAFF. The DNA for the CDR3 is TGCAGCGTTGAAGGGGAATGGGGCTCGAACACTGAAGCTTTCTTT.